These 10 T cell receptor beta chains were all obtained from the same sample, sequenced in a study of blood T cell repertoires in COVID-19. Here immunoSEQ multiplex PCR was the method, and the copy in TCRdb shows in-frame clones only, minus some. The sample includes 250,000 to 350,000 clones, about 90% seen only once; the top ten take 2.2%. The sequenced sample consisted of peripheral blood. The origin of the receptors is a woman aged 45-60 years who had recovered from COVID-19.

V gene TRBV12-5 combines with J gene TRBJ1-6; D is ambiguous. Trimming removed 6 bases from V and 7 bases from J, with 13 bases in between. Germline V gives CDR1 LGHNT, CDR2 FRNRAP. There are 14 residues in the CDR3. The CDR3 DNA reads TGTGCTAGTGGGCTTACGTGGGCGAATTCACCCCTCCACTTT. Translated: CASGLTWANSPLHF.

V gene TRBV6-4 combines with J gene TRBJ1-1; TRBD1 might be the D (5 bases). Germline V CDR1 and CDR2: MRHNA, SNTAGT. V shed 3 bases and J shed 5 bases, with 16 bases lying between them. The CDR3 is made up of 15 amino acids. CDR3: CASSEQAVRGTEAFF. CDR3 DNA: TGTGCCAGCAGTGAACAGGCTGTAAGAGGAACTGAAGCTTTCTTT.

In this sample, this clone turned up a few times. This chain joins TRBV10-3 and TRBJ1-1, with TRBD1 as a possible D gene (5 bases). Trimming removed 2 bases from V and 0 bases from J, with 10 bases in between. Germline lookup yields CDR1 ENHRY and CDR2 SYGVKD. This CDR3 spans 15 amino acids. The CDR3 loop reads CAISESAGLNTEAFF. CDR3 nucleotides: TGTGCCATCAGTGAGAGTGCAGGGTTGAACACTGAAGCTTTCTTT.

This chain joins TRBV4-3 and TRBJ2-1; 11 bases are a match to TRBD2. Germline V CDR1 and CDR2: LGHNA, YSLEER. CDR3 length: 18 amino acids. V dropped 0 bases and J dropped 0; count of bases not matched to a gene: 4. In DNA, the CDR3 is TGCGCCAGCAGCCAAGAGGATCTAGCGGGAGGCTCCTACAATGAGCAGTTCTTC. This encodes CASSQEDLAGGSYNEQFF.

Regarding this clone: Other DNA sequences in the sample encode the same CDR3. The rearrangement uses TRBV5-1 and TRBJ1-2; 8 bases agree with TRBD1. CDR1 is SGHRS, CDR2 YFSETQ, per germline. The CDR3 consists of 16 residues. V lost 4 bases and J lost 2; bases outside the gene matches: 10. The CDR3 DNA reads as TGCGCCAGCAGCCCCGGACAGGGAGCCGTGAACTATGGCTACACCTTC. Translated, it gives CASSPGQGAVNYGYTF.

This chain links TRBV28 with TRBJ2-1; no clear D gene. This CDR3 has 13 residues. Germline CDR1 MDHEN, CDR2 SYDVKM. Trimming pared 3 bases from V and 5 bases from J, leaving 8 bases between. CDR3 sequence reads: CASSFQQNNEQFF. The CDR3 DNA is TGTGCCAGCAGTTTTCAACAGAACAATGAGCAGTTCTTC.

V and J are TRBV27 and TRBJ1-4; D not certain. V was clipped by 5 bases and J by 7 bases, with 8 bases between them. This CDR3 has 12 amino acids. Germline assignment: CDR1 MNHEY and CDR2 SMNVEV (reference sequence). The CDR3 region is CASSDGGEKLFF. The CDR3 bases are TGTGCCAGCAGTGACGGAGGTGAAAAACTGTTTTTT.

The table lists this clone with a count of one. The genes are TRBV5-1 and TRBJ2-7; 9 nucleotides line up with TRBD1. V lost 7 bases and J lost 2; bases outside the gene matches: 13. This CDR3 is built from 16 residues. Germline CDR1 and CDR2: SGHRS and YFSETQ. The CDR3 DNA follows: TGCGCCAGCTCCCTGAGAATGGGACAGGGCGCCTACGAGCAGTACTTC. It translates to CASSLRMGQGAYEQYF.

The rearrangement links TRBV7-2 to TRBJ2-1; a possible D gene is TRBD2 (6 bases). The V gene lost 2 bases and the J gene lost 15 bases, with 17 bases spanning the gap. The CDR3 has 13 residues. CDR1 SGHTA and CDR2 FQGNSA come from the germline V gene. CDR3 region: CASSLSWGEPAFF. The CDR3 bases are TGTGCCAGCAGCTTAAGTTGGGGGGAACCAGCGTTCTTC. The full variable domain, completed using reference TRBV7-2 and TRBJ2-1, is GAGVSQSPSNKVTEKGKDVELRCDPISGHTALYWYRQSLGQGLEFLIYFQGNSAPDKSGLPSDRFSAERTGGSVSTLTIQRTQQEDSAVYLCASSLSWGEPAFFGPGTRLTVL.

This clone came up a few times. This sample includes further DNA sequences coding for the same CDR3. The chain carries TRBV7-2 and TRBJ2-7; TRBD2 might be the D (6 bases). CDR1 and CDR2 (germline): SGHTA, FQGNSA. The CDR3 extends over 14 amino acids. V lost 0 bases and J 2 bases, leaving 8 bases between the germline ends. CDR3 DNA sequence: TGTGCCAGCAGCTTAGCGGGGGGACCCTACGAGCAGTACTTC. It codes for CASSLAGGPYEQYF.